The 17 T cell receptor beta chains given below trace back to one sample, sequenced in a study of T-cell memory formation after mild COVID-19. Via MiXCR, TCRdb re-called the 5' RACE reads, giving one row per CDR3 protein. The sample records about 430,000 distinct CDR3 sequences, approximately 24% being singletons. Material: PBMCs or a T cell subset sorted from them (not recorded which). The receptor set was obtained from an adult woman who had mild COVID-19 (a few samples of this study predate the infection). Cell type and time point are not known.

The rearrangement uses TRBV5-8 and TRBJ1-2; 11 bases map to TRBD1. V trimming: 7 bases; J trimming: 0 bases; junction bases outside the gene matches: 5. The CDR3 consists of 15 residues. The germline V gene has CDR1 SGHTS and CDR2 YDEGEE. This CDR3 reads CASERDRGANYGYTF. CDR3 nucleotides: TGTGCCAGCGAAAGGGACAGGGGGGCTAACTATGGCTACACCTTC.

This clonotype was detected only a few times. This chain joins TRBV30 and TRBJ2-3, with 8 nucleotides matching TRBD1. Germline V gives CDR1 GTSNPN, CDR2 SVGIG (reference sequence). V lost 0 bases and J lost 6; bases outside the gene matches: 8. This CDR3 is 15 amino acids long. The CDR3 loop is CAWSVSGQGADTQYF. CDR3 nucleotide sequence: TGTGCCTGGAGTGTTTCTGGACAGGGTGCGGATACGCAGTATTTT.

This clonotype was seen only a few times. V gene TRBV6-5 combines with J gene TRBJ2-7; possibly TRBD1 for D (6 bases). Trimming removed 6 bases from V and 6 bases from J, with 18 bases in between. The CDR3 is 14 residues long. Germline lookup yields CDR1 MNHEY and CDR2 SVGAGI. CDR3 DNA sequence: TGTGCCAGCAGGGACAGCCGCGTGGGATCCGAGCAGTACTTC. It encodes CASRDSRVGSEQYF.

This clonotype was detected a few times. The V gene is TRBV5-1, the J gene TRBJ1-6; perhaps TRBD1 as D (6 bases). The V gene's germline CDR1 is SGHRS and CDR2 YFSETQ. The ends were cut back, 0 bases at V and 7 bases at J, with 11 bases in the middle. The CDR3 spans 15 residues. The CDR3 loop reads CASSLGSQGNSPLHF. DNA of the CDR3: TGCGCCAGCAGCTTGGGTAGCCAGGGGAATTCACCCCTCCACTTT.

This clonotype has a handful of counts. V gene TRBV7-9 combines with J gene TRBJ2-4; 10 positions agree with TRBD1. V dropped 4 bases and J dropped 5; count of bases not matched to a gene: 8. The CDR3 runs 16 residues. The germline CDR1 and CDR2 sequences are SEHNR and FQNEAQ (reference sequence). In DNA, the CDR3 is TGTGCCAGCAGCTCGGGACGTGGGACAGGGGAAAACATTCAGTACTTC. Translated: CASSSGRGTGENIQYF.

V gene TRBV20-1 combines with J gene TRBJ1-2, with 7 bases aligning to TRBD1. From germline, CDR1 is DFQATT and CDR2 SNEGSKA (reference sequence). V shed 5 bases, J shed 8 bases, and the junction held 8 bases outside the gene matches. The CDR3 extends over 12 amino acids. The CDR3 is CSALPGQTGYTF. CDR3 nucleotides: TGCAGTGCTTTACCGGGACAGACGGGCTACACCTTC.

Only a few counts were recorded for this clonotype. The chain carries TRBV4-3 and TRBJ2-1; a weak D match, TRBD2 (6 bases). Deletions cut 0 bases from V and 6 bases from J, with 9 bases between. This CDR3 contains 14 residues. CDR1 LGHNA and CDR2 YSLEER come from the germline V gene. The CDR3 region is CASSQEVAANEQFF. CDR3 coding DNA: TGCGCCAGCAGCCAAGAGGTAGCGGCCAATGAGCAGTTCTTC.

The V gene is TRBV6-5, the J gene TRBJ1-1; 7 bases match TRBD1. V gave up 7 bases and J gave up 5 bases; unmatched junction bases: 13. The length of the CDR3 is 15 residues. Germline V CDR1 and CDR2: MNHEY, SVGAGI. CDR3 in amino acids: CASTLSRDRRTEAFF. CDR3 bases: TGTGCCAGCACCTTGTCCCGGGACAGAAGGACTGAAGCTTTCTTT.

This clonotype was seen only a few times. V and J are TRBV12-3 or TRBV12-4 and TRBJ1-6; 9 bases fit TRBD1. V lost 5 bases to trimming and J lost 9 bases; unmatched junction nucleotides: 8. CDR3 length: 15 amino acids. CDR3 DNA sequence: TGTGCCAGCAGTGACTCCGGGACAGGGCTTTCACCCCTCCACTTT. Amino acids: CASSDSGTGLSPLHF.

The chain joins TRBV6-1 to TRBJ1-2; TRBD1 aligns across 8 bases. This CDR3 spans 13 amino acids. In germline, CDR1 is MNHNS, CDR2 SASEGT. J lost 8 bases, V lost 1 base, and 3 bases had no gene match. The CDR3 coding sequence is TGTGCCAGCAGTGAAGAGACAGGGGTCGGCTACACCTTC. This gives the protein CASSEETGVGYTF.

This clonotype has just a few counts. The chain recombines TRBV21-1 with TRBJ2-1; TRBD1, as called in the table, went unchecked against the DNA. TRBV21-1 is listed as a pseudogene. This CDR3 region has 20 residues. The CDR3 sequence: CASSKRPANEQREGLDEQFF. In DNA, the CDR3 is TGTGCCAGCAGCAAACGTCCCGCCAACGAACAGCGGGAGGGCCTCGATGAGCAGTTCTTC.

The chain employs TRBV27 and TRBJ2-5; possibly TRBD1 for D (6 bases). This CDR3 contains 19 residues. Germline assignment: CDR1 MNHEY and CDR2 SMNVEV (reference sequence). V was cut by 5 bases and J by 2 bases, with 27 bases left in between. The chain's CDR3 is CASSRVEGPGDRPQETQYF. CDR3 nucleotides: TGTGCCAGCAGTCGAGTAGAGGGACCCGGCGACAGGCCTCAAGAGACCCAGTACTTC.

This sequence joins TRBV9 and TRBJ2-7; a weak D match, TRBD1 (6 bases). The CDR3 contains 15 residues. Deletions cut 2 bases from V and 2 bases from J, with 14 bases between. From germline, CDR1 is SGDLS and CDR2 YYNGEE. CDR3: CASSVSTGQPYEQYF. CDR3 nucleotides: TGTGCCAGCAGCGTTAGCACAGGACAGCCCTACGAGCAGTACTTC.

V gene TRBV5-1 combines with J gene TRBJ1-1, with 10 bases fitting TRBD1. The trim removed 4 bases at V and 4 bases at J, leaving 7 bases unmatched. From germline, CDR1 is SGHRS and CDR2 YFSETQ. There are 15 residues in the CDR3. The chain's CDR3 is CASSRDRGAGTEAFF. The CDR3 bases are TGCGCCAGCAGCCGGGACAGGGGCGCAGGCACTGAAGCTTTCTTT.

The chain combines TRBV24-1 with TRBJ2-3, with TRBD1 identical over 7 bases. Germline lookup yields CDR1 KGHDR and CDR2 SFDVKD. The ends lost 3 bases at V and 4 bases at J; junction bases unmatched: 3. There are 14 residues in the CDR3. This CDR3 is CATSDPDRADTQYF. The CDR3 coding sequence is TGTGCCACCAGTGATCCAGACAGGGCAGATACGCAGTATTTT.

A few counts support this clonotype. CDR3 DNA: TGTGCCAGCAGCTACCCCAAAGGCGCGGGGGCTCTAGCCAAAAACATTCAGTACTTC. This sequence encodes CASSYPKGAGALAKNIQYF. This chain connects TRBV11-2 to TRBJ2-4; perhaps TRBD2 as D (7 bases). CDR3 size: 19 residues. Germline V gene sequence: CDR1 SGHAT, CDR2 FQNNGV. Trimming took 4 bases from V and 0 from J, leaving 22 bases between them.

This clonotype was counted a few times. The gene calls are TRBV7-2 and TRBJ2-7; D might be TRBD1 or TRBD2, each matching 5 bases. CDR1 and CDR2 from the germline V gene are SGHTA and FQGNSA. The CDR3 contains 13 residues. Trimming left V 7 bases short and J 7 bases short, with 17 bases between. CDR3 sequence reads: CASTPGAREEQYF. Written as DNA, the CDR3 is TGTGCCAGCACCCCTGGGGCCCGGGAAGAGCAGTACTTC.